Following are 10 T cell receptor beta chains from one sample sequenced in a study of blood T cells in healthy people across ages. Primed by a sample-barcoded 5' primer and a J-beta primer mix, a second PCR proceeded for about 7 to 11 cycles. TCRdb reanalysed the 5' RACE reads using MiXCR and keeps one entry per CDR3 protein. The sample records some 700,000 distinct CDR3 sequences, 43% being singletons. The sample taken for sequencing was blood. These receptors came from a woman aged 60 to 75 in good health.

This clonotype has only a few counts. The chain couples TRBV5-6 to TRBJ2-3; the D call may be TRBD1 or TRBD2 (6 bases each). Germline CDR1 and CDR2: SGHDT and YYEEEE. V lost 3 bases and J 3 bases, leaving 17 bases between the germline ends. The CDR3 consists of 16 residues. The CDR3 DNA reads as TGTGCCAGCAGCTACACAGGGCGGGGAAAAACAGATACGCAGTATTTT. This codes for CASSYTGRGKTDTQYF.

The chain couples TRBV5-1 to TRBJ2-7, with 8 nucleotides matching TRBD2. The J call is uncertain, as TRBJ2-1 better fits the DNA end. The CDR3 extends over 13 amino acids. Germline values: CDR1 SGHRS, CDR2 YFSETQ. The CDR3 DNA follows: TGCGCCAGCAGGGAGACTAGCGAAAATGAGCAGTTCTTC. It translates to CASRETSENEQFF.

The chain combines TRBV12-3 or TRBV12-4 with TRBJ2-5; TRBD2 is a possible D gene (5 bases). The CDR3 contains 15 residues. V gave up 4 bases and J gave up 4 bases, with 16 bases separating them. The CDR3 sequence is CASSYRDWDRETQYF. CDR3 bases: TGTGCCAGCAGTTACCGGGATTGGGATAGAGAGACCCAGTACTTC.

Comment on this clonotype: A much larger clone differs from this one at a single base, so this may be a read error. The J gene is TRBJ2-1, the V gene TRBV20-1; D is perhaps TRBD2 (5 bases). This CDR3 spans 16 amino acids. Germline lookup yields CDR1 DFQATT and CDR2 SNEGSKA (reference sequence). Trimming left V 0 bases short and J 3 bases short, with 15 bases between. CDR3 sequence (DNA): TGCAGTGCTAGAGATGGAGGCGCTTCGAACTACAATGAGCAGTTCTTC. This encodes CSARDGGASNYNEQFF.

This clonotype was counted a few times. The rearrangement uses TRBV20-1 and TRBJ2-2, with TRBD1 identical over 8 bases. The CDR3 has 14 amino acids. V lost 6 bases to trimming and J lost 2 bases; unmatched junction nucleotides: 5. Germline V gene lookup returns CDR1 DFQATT and CDR2 SNEGSKA (reference sequence). DNA of the CDR3: TGCAGTGCAAGACAGGGGTCCAACACCGGGGAGCTGTTTTTT. This translates into CSARQGSNTGELFF.

Ten or more counts support this clonotype. The chain couples TRBV12-5 to TRBJ2-7; the D is unclear. CDR3 length: 12 amino acids. Deletions cut 6 bases from V and 3 bases from J, with 9 bases between. Germline assignment: CDR1 LGHNT and CDR2 FRNRAP. CDR3 sequence: CASGLHSYEQYF. The DNA of the CDR3 is TGTGCTAGTGGCCTACACAGCTACGAGCAGTACTTC.

This clonotype occurred a few times. The rearrangement joins TRBV13 to TRBJ2-7; 7 bases agree with TRBD2. The CDR3 is made up of 15 amino acids. Germline CDR1 is PRHDT and CDR2 is FYEKMQ (reference sequence). Trimming cost V 4 bases and J 3 bases; bases outside gene matches: 9. The CDR3 nucleotides read TGTGCCAGCAGCTCCCCTGCGGGAGTGATCTACGAGCAGTACTTC. Translation: CASSSPAGVIYEQYF.

This chain connects TRBV7-8 to TRBJ2-7; D unresolved. TRBJ2-5 matches the DNA end more closely, so the J call is doubtful. The CDR3 extends over 15 amino acids. Per the germline V gene, CDR1 is SGHVS and CDR2 is FQNEAQ. The CDR3 loop is CASSLGSVAMETQYF. The CDR3 DNA is TGTGCCAGCAGCTTAGGTAGTGTCGCGATGGAGACCCAGTACTTC.

In the case of this clonotype: A read error may explain this, as a much larger clone is one base away. The V gene is TRBV6-5, the J gene TRBJ2-6; D is possibly TRBD1 (5 bases). The CDR3 runs to 13 residues. Germline CDR1 MNHEY, CDR2 SVGAGI. CDR3 DNA sequence: TGTGCCAGCAGAGACTCTGGGGCCACCGTCCTGACTTTC. Its protein is CASRDSGATVLTF.

The rearrangement uses TRBV9 and TRBJ1-2, with D uncertain. Trimming shortened V by 4 bases and J by 4 bases, and 11 bases separated the two germline ends. Germline V CDR1 and CDR2: SGDLS, YYNGEE. The CDR3 has 13 residues. CDR3 coding DNA: TGTGCCAGCAGCTCCTCGCCGGTCTATGGCTACACCTTC. This gives the protein CASSSSPVYGYTF.